This entry concerns a single TCR beta chain. No antigen is known for it. Sequencing was performed with immunoSEQ multiplex PCR; in TCRdb, only in-frame clones are kept and a portion is missing. Among about 130,000 clones listed, just under 85% were seen once. These data belong to a study of cytomegalovirus exposure and HLA in healthy donors. Study conclusions and caveats: In vitro checks showed that a few CMV-associated chains really do target CMV antigens. Both high specificity and high sensitivity reportedly marked the classifier's diagnosis of cytomegalovirus status.

In germline, CDR1 is ENHRY, CDR2 SYGVKD. The CDR3 consists of 15 residues. J lost 6 bases, V lost 5 bases, and 10 bases had no gene match. The chain recombines TRBV10-3 with TRBJ2-7, with 10 bases that match TRBD1. Source material: PBMCs. The TCR originated in a man younger than 40 in good health and CMV-seropositive. Written as DNA, the CDR3 is TGTGCCATCAGTTTAACCGGGACAGGGGATGGCGAGCAGTACTTC. This encodes CAISLTGTGDGEQYF.